The 7 T cell receptor beta chains below come from one sample, sequenced in a study of T cell repertoires in cytomegalovirus infection. Each CDR3 protein is one row after TCRdb ran MiXCR on the reads. The sample lists roughly 120,000 distinct CDR3 sequences, about 28% occurring once. These receptors' antigens are unknown. Here the sequenced sample was CD8+ T cells from cultured PBMCs, taken from culture after CMV antigen stimulation. Receptor source: a human donor in good health (CMV status not recorded). Some clones in this sample may be carry-over from other donors' samples.

This clonotype was picked up many times. The rearrangement links TRBV7-8 to TRBJ2-5; a possible D gene is TRBD2 (6 bases). V dropped 4 bases and J dropped 2 bases, with 11 bases sitting between them. Germline V gene lookup returns CDR1 SGHVS and CDR2 FQNEAQ. The CDR3 length is 14 residues. CDR3 in DNA: TGTGCCAGCAGCTCGCTGGCGGGGCAAGAGACCCAGTACTTC. As protein: CASSSLAGQETQYF.

This clonotype showed up just a few times. The chain is built from TRBV14 and TRBJ2-1, with 8 bases matching TRBD1. This CDR3 is 16 amino acids long. V was clipped by 0 bases and J by 5 bases; unmatched bases: 6. Germline V lookup: CDR1 SGHDN, CDR2 FVKESK. DNA for the CDR3: TGTGCCAGCAGCCAAGATCCCCGACAGGGGAACAATGAGCAGTTCTTC. Residues: CASSQDPRQGNNEQFF.

The table lists this clonotype with many counts. The V call is TRBV5-4, the J call TRBJ2-7; maybe TRBD1 (5 bases). Trimming stripped 4 bases from V and 3 bases from J, with 11 bases between. This CDR3 spans 13 amino acids. In germline, CDR1 is SGHNT, CDR2 YYREEE (reference sequence). The CDR3 DNA sequence: TGTGCCAGCAGCCCACAGGACAACTACGAGCAGTACTTC. It codes for CASSPQDNYEQYF.

CDR3 amino acids: CASSLRDSYIQYF. In DNA form, the CDR3 reads TGTGCCAGCAGCCTCAGGGACAGTTACATTCAGTACTTC. The chain joins TRBV7-8 to TRBJ2-4, with 7 bases matching TRBD1. The germline gives CDR1 SGHVS, CDR2 FQNEAQ. Losses at the gene ends were 5 bases for V and 8 bases for J; bases not matched to a gene: 6. CDR3 length: 13 amino acids.

This rearrangement joins TRBV29-1 to TRBJ2-7, with a weak D call TRBD2 (7 bases). In germline, CDR1 is SQVTM, CDR2 ANQGSEA. The V and J ends lost 1 base and 7 bases respectively, with 14 bases between them. CDR3 size: 13 residues. Here the CDR3 DNA reads TGCAGCGTTGAAGTGGCGGGGGCGGGTGAGCAGTACTTC. It yields the protein CSVEVAGAGEQYF.

V is TRBV19 and J is TRBJ2-1, with D possibly being TRBD2 (6 bases). Trimming cost V 1 base and J 6 bases, with 13 bases left between them. The CDR3 is made up of 15 amino acids. Germline lookup yields CDR1 LNHDA and CDR2 SQIVND (reference sequence). Written as DNA, the CDR3 is TGTGCCAGTAGTATAGGTCGGACTAACTCCAATGAGCAGTTCTTC. This codes for CASSIGRTNSNEQFF.

The rearrangement joins TRBV4-1 to TRBJ2-1; D remains unclear. CDR3 length: 16 residues. Germline V gene sequence: CDR1 MGHRA, CDR2 YSYEKL. Trimming removed 0 bases from V and 8 bases from J, with 17 bases in between. The CDR3 DNA reads TGCGCCAGCAGCCAAGATGGCAGGACGGGCATGGATGAGCAGTTCTTC. Residues: CASSQDGRTGMDEQFF.